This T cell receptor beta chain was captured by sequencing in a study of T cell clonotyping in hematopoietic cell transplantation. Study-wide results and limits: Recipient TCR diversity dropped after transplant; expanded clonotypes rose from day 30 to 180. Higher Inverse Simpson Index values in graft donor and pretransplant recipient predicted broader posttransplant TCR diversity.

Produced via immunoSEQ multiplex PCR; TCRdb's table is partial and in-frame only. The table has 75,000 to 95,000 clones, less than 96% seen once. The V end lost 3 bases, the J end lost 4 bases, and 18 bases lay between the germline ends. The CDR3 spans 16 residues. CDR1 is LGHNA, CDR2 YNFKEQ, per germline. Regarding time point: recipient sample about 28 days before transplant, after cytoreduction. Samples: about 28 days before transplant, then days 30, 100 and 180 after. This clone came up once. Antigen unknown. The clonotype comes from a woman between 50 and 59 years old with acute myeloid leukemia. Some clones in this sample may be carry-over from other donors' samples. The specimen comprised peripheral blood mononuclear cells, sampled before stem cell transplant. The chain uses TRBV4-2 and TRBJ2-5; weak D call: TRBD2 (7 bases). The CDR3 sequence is CASSQESGGIRETQYF. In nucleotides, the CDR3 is TGTGCCAGCAGCCAGGAATCGGGGGGCATCAGAGAGACCCAGTACTTC.